This T cell receptor beta chain comes out of a study of cytomegalovirus exposure and HLA in healthy donors. The study, taken as a whole, reports: An analysis that came later showed most CMV-associated TCR beta chains appearing HLA-restricted. Earlier findings revealed that most TCR beta V segments proved productive either about 87% or about 30% of the time. Reported performance of the classifier showed diagnosis of cytomegalovirus status with high specificity and sensitivity. Overall, 164 TCR beta chains were annotated as cytomegalovirus-associated.

The PCR made use of 60 Vbeta and 13 Jbeta primers. Sequenced by immunoSEQ multiplex PCR; TCRdb stores in-frame clones only, minus some. The sample records about 270,000 clones, roughly 70% being singletons. A remark on this clone: Its antigen is not identified.

With 6 bases removed from V and 4 bases from J, the gap between germline ends came to 16 bases. This CDR3 contains 15 residues. The germline V gene encodes CDR1 SGHRS and CDR2 YFSETQ. Material: PBMCs. This clonotype was sampled from a female donor in good health and CMV-seronegative. This chain connects TRBV5-1 to TRBJ2-2; a weak D match, TRBD2 (6 bases). CDR3 in amino acids: CASTLDGGSTGELFF. The CDR3 DNA reads as TGCGCCAGCACCCTGGACGGGGGAAGCACCGGGGAGCTGTTTTTT.